Listed here are 23 T cell receptor beta chains from one sample, sequenced in a study of shared clonotypes between healthy human individuals. This table comes from immunoSEQ multiplex PCR, and its TCRdb copy is limited to in-frame clones, with some not included. The sample lists some 2.4 million clones; approximately 93% were seen once. Input material: naive CD4+ T cells from PBMCs. Regarding subset: CD45RA+ positively selected. These receptor sequences come from a man between 18 and 35 years old in good health. Some clones in this sample may be carry-over from other donors' samples.

A single count supports this clone. V and J are TRBV28 and TRBJ2-5, with TRBD2 as a possible D gene (5 bases). CDR1 is MDHEN and CDR2 is SYDVKM in the germline V gene. Deletions cut 4 bases from V and 1 base from J, with 13 bases between. The CDR3 extends over 15 amino acids. The CDR3 here is CASSYLALGQETQYF. DNA for the CDR3: TGTGCCAGCAGTTACCTAGCCCTTGGCCAAGAGACCCAGTACTTC. The whole variable domain, remainder taken from reference TRBV28 and TRBJ2-5, is DVKVTQSSRYLVKRTGEKVFLECVQDMDHENMFWYRQDPGLGLRLIYFSYDVKMKEKGDIPEGYSVSREKKERFSLILESASTNQTSMYLCASSYLALGQETQYFGPGTRLLVL.

This clone appeared once. The chain couples TRBV6-5 to TRBJ2-1, with D uncertain. Trimming left V 0 bases short and J 8 bases short, with 14 bases between. The germline gives CDR1 MNHEY, CDR2 SVGAGI. This CDR3 is built from 15 residues. The chain's CDR3 is CASSYSNKLGYEQFF. CDR3 sequence (DNA): TGTGCCAGCAGTTACTCCAACAAACTTGGGTATGAGCAGTTCTTC.

The V and J genes are TRBV11-3 and TRBJ1-2; D unresolved. Deletions cut 10 bases from V and 8 bases from J, with 8 bases between. CDR1 is SGHNT and CDR2 is YENEEA in the germline V gene. The CDR3 runs 9 residues. CDR3 region: CANLWGYTF. CDR3 in DNA: TGTGCCAACCTCTGGGGCTACACCTTC.

The gene calls are TRBV4-1 and TRBJ2-2; D is possibly TRBD1 or TRBD2 (5 bases each). Germline assignment: CDR1 MGHRA and CDR2 YSYEKL. This CDR3 contains 17 residues. Deletions cut 5 bases from V and 7 bases from J, with 23 bases between. The CDR3 sequence: CASSDPPGTGIGGELFF. CDR3 coding DNA: TGCGCCAGCAGCGATCCCCCTGGGACGGGTATAGGCGGGGAGCTGTTTTTT.

The chain couples TRBV30 to TRBJ1-2, with D unresolved. V was trimmed by 4 bases and J by 5 bases, leaving 14 bases between them. The length of the CDR3 is 13 residues. The germline gives CDR1 GTSNPN, CDR2 SVGIG (reference sequence). CDR3 in amino acids: CAWNTTPLYGYTF. In nucleotides, the CDR3 is TGTGCCTGGAACACCACTCCCCTTTATGGCTACACCTTC. The complete variable domain, with remaining parts taken from reference TRBV30 and TRBJ1-2, reads SQTIHQWPATLVQPVGSPLSLECTVEGTSNPNLYWYRQAAGRGLQLLFYSVGIGQISSEVPQNLSASRPQDRQFILSSKKLLLSDSGFYLCAWNTTPLYGYTFGSGTRLTVV.

Of note for this clone: Other DNA variants within this sample encode the same CDR3. The rearrangement joins TRBV28 to TRBJ1-2, with D possibly TRBD1 on 5 matching bases. V was cut by 1 base and J by 2 bases, with 8 bases left in between. CDR1 and CDR2 from the germline V gene are MDHEN and SYDVKM. The CDR3 is made up of 14 amino acids. CDR3 loop: CASSLSAGNYGYTF. The CDR3 DNA reads TGTGCCAGCAGTTTATCCGCAGGGAACTATGGCTACACCTTC.

This clone was seen just once. The chain uses TRBV2 and TRBJ1-1; no firm D call. Trimming took 2 bases from V and 2 from J, leaving 6 bases between them. Germline V CDR1 and CDR2: SNHLY, FYNNEI. The CDR3 extends over 13 amino acids. CDR3 residues: CASSEQANTEAFF. The CDR3 DNA is TGTGCCAGCAGTGAACAGGCCAACACTGAAGCTTTCTTT.

V usage is TRBV27 and J usage is TRBJ2-2; 10 positions match TRBD2. This CDR3 comprises 19 residues. Germline assignment: CDR1 MNHEY and CDR2 SMNVEV (reference sequence). J was trimmed by 0 bases and V by 1 base; bases with no gene match: 8. The CDR3 spells CASSLLGGTSASNTGELFF. For the CDR3, the DNA is TGTGCCAGCAGTTTATTAGGTGGGACTAGCGCGTCGAACACCGGGGAGCTGTTTTTT.

The rearrangement links TRBV7-3 to TRBJ2-7, with TRBD2 matching 8 bases. Germline values: CDR1 SGHTA, CDR2 FQGTGA. The V gene end was trimmed by 5 bases and the J gene end by 1 base; junction bases not matched to a gene: 4. The CDR3 has 14 residues. CDR3: CASSRTGGSYEQYF. The CDR3 region has the DNA TGTGCCAGCAGCCGCACGGGGGGGTCCTACGAGCAGTACTTC. Looking up the rest from reference TRBV7-3 and TRBJ2-7 gives the full variable domain: GAGVSQTPSNKVTEKGKYVELRCDPISGHTALYWYRQSLGQGPEFLIYFQGTGAADDSGLPNDRFFAVRPEGSVSTLKIQRTERGDSAVYLCASSRTGGSYEQYFGPGTRLTVT.

The V and J genes are TRBV6-1 and TRBJ1-2, with D unclear. V was trimmed by 3 bases and J by 6 bases, leaving 20 bases between them. Per the germline V gene, CDR1 is MNHNS and CDR2 is SASEGT. This CDR3 spans 16 amino acids. CDR3 amino acids: CASSEGNAAVKDGYTF. The CDR3 region has the DNA TGTGCCAGCAGTGAGGGCAATGCGGCAGTGAAGGATGGCTACACCTTC.

This clone was seen a single time. The gene calls are TRBV14 and TRBJ1-2; D not resolved. The CDR3 sequence is 14 residues long. Trimming removed 3 bases from V and 3 bases from J, with 11 bases in between. CDR1 and CDR2 from the germline V gene are SGHDN and FVKESK. The CDR3, as DNA: TGTGCCAGCAGCCACCGGGGTTCCTACTATGGCTACACCTTC. It codes for CASSHRGSYYGYTF.

The chain couples TRBV25-1 to TRBJ1-2; weak D call: TRBD1 (5 bases). V was trimmed by 5 bases and J by 8 bases, leaving 15 bases between them. The CDR3 sequence is 13 residues long. CDR1 MGHDK and CDR2 SYGVNS come from the germline V gene. The CDR3 sequence is CASSHGAGWGYTF. CDR3 coding DNA: TGTGCCAGCAGTCATGGGGCAGGGTGGGGCTACACCTTC.

The sample holds one count of this clone. This chain connects TRBV27 to TRBJ2-7; D possibly corresponds to TRBD1 (6 bases). This CDR3 contains 15 residues. CDR1 is MNHEY and CDR2 is SMNVEV in the germline V gene (reference sequence). The V end lost 4 bases, the J end lost 0 bases, and 13 bases lay between the germline ends. The CDR3 here is CASSSQTGSSYEQYF. The CDR3 DNA is TGTGCCAGCAGTTCCCAAACAGGGAGCTCCTACGAGCAGTACTTC.

For this clone: Within the sample, other DNA sequences also encode this same CDR3. The chain links TRBV5-1 to TRBJ2-5; 15 bases are shared with TRBD2. The CDR3 runs to 16 residues. The trim removed 4 bases at V and 5 bases at J, leaving 6 bases unmatched. Germline CDR1 reads SGHRS; CDR2 reads YFSETQ. The CDR3 region has the DNA TGCGCCAGCAGCCAGGGACTAGCGGGAGGAGGGGAGACCCAGTACTTC. Translation gives CASSQGLAGGGETQYF.

The CDR3 nucleotides are TGTGCCACCAGTCCACACGGGCGCCGGGGCAATCAGCCCCAGCATTTT. Translated: CATSPHGRRGNQPQHF. The chain is built from TRBV15 and TRBJ1-5, with D hard to call. Germline V gene lookup returns CDR1 LNHNV and CDR2 YYDKDF (reference sequence). Trimming stripped 6 bases from V and 2 bases from J, with 17 bases between. The CDR3 spans 16 residues.

About this clone itself: At one of its ends the junction is not consistent with the germline gene, which may arise from a read error. V and J are TRBV6-4 and TRBJ2-7, with no clear D. The germline CDR1 and CDR2 sequences are MRHNA and SNTAGT. This CDR3 contains 15 residues. CDR3 sequence: CAMYRRGCILFGPDF. CDR3 nucleotides: TGTGCAATGTATCGGCGCGGTTGCATCCTCTTCGGACCGGACTTC.

This chain links TRBV7-9 with TRBJ1-5; no clear D. Germline V CDR1 and CDR2: SEHNR, FQNEAQ (reference sequence). V gave up 1 base and J gave up 9 bases, with 7 bases separating them. The CDR3 is 12 residues long. The chain's CDR3 is CASSLGEGPQHF. The CDR3 DNA follows: TGTGCCAGCAGCTTAGGCGAGGGGCCCCAGCATTTT.

Points on this clone: As the CDR3 is not closed by the conserved phenylalanine or tryptophan, this likely results from a read error. The DNA is left out, because the CDR3 cannot be placed on it with certainty; the CDR3 is given as TCRdb lists it. The chain uses TRBV5-8 and TRBJ2-7; the D call of TRBD2 is as the table states it, not checked on the DNA. The germline gives CDR1 SGHTS, CDR2 YDEGEE. The CDR3 is 11 residues long, ends included. CDR3 in amino acids: CASSLALSLRA.

The chain joins TRBV5-1 to TRBJ2-5; D perhaps matches TRBD1 (5 bases). The germline V gene has CDR1 SGHRS and CDR2 YFSETQ. This CDR3 spans 17 amino acids. V lost 1 base to trimming and J lost 1 base, with 17 bases between them. CDR3 in DNA: TGCGCCAGCAGCTTGAGGCTTACGGACAACTTCCAAGAGACCCAGTACTTC. It specifies CASSLRLTDNFQETQYF. Filled out from reference TRBV5-1 and TRBJ2-5, the complete variable domain reads KAGVTQTPRYLIKTRGQQVTLSCSPISGHRSVSWYQQTPGQGLQFLFEYFSETQRNKGNFPGRFSGRQFSNSRSEMNVSTLELGDSALYLCASSLRLTDNFQETQYFGPGTRLLVL.

The rearrangement joins TRBV5-6 to TRBJ1-1; D call uncertain. CDR1 is SGHDT, CDR2 YYEEEE, per germline. Between the trimmed V and J ends, which lost 3 bases and 8 bases, there was a span of 14 bases. The CDR3 has 13 residues. The CDR3 DNA sequence: TGTGCCAGCAGCTCCCAGGACCGTAGAGAAGCTTTCTTT. Translating gives CASSSQDRREAFF.

The CDR3 sequence is CASSRINDPNTEAFF. DNA for the CDR3: TGTGCCAGCAGCCGTATAAACGATCCGAACACTGAAGCTTTCTTT. The J gene is TRBJ1-1, the V gene TRBV7-9; D is uncertain. Germline assignment: CDR1 SEHNR and CDR2 FQNEAQ (reference sequence). The CDR3 extends over 15 amino acids. Trimming stripped 5 bases from V and 1 base from J, with 14 bases between.

The CDR3 coding sequence is TGTGCCAGCAGCCCGATGGGCGGGAGAAGTTACGAGCAGTACTTC. Translated, it gives CASSPMGGRSYEQYF. The V call is TRBV7-9, the J call TRBJ2-7; TRBD2 aligns across 7 bases. V shed 5 bases, J shed 4 bases, and the junction held 11 bases outside the gene matches. CDR1 SEHNR and CDR2 FQNEAQ come from the germline V gene (reference sequence). The CDR3 length is 15 residues.

The genes are TRBV25-1 and TRBJ1-1; D possibly corresponds to TRBD1 (5 bases). This CDR3 is built from 12 residues. V lost 2 bases, J lost 6 bases, and 7 bases lay in between. Looked up from germline, CDR1 is MGHDK and CDR2 is SYGVNS. CDR3 in amino acids: CASSEGGSEAFF. CDR3 coding DNA: TGTGCCAGCAGTGAAGGGGGGTCTGAAGCTTTCTTT.